The next 2 T cell receptor beta chains were all read from a single sample in a study of OX40 agonist ivuxolimab in advanced cancers. Sequenced by immunoSEQ multiplex PCR; TCRdb stores in-frame clones only, minus some. The sample shows fewer than 16,000 clones, more than 65% of them seen only once. Here the sequenced sample was CD4+ or CD8+ T cells sorted from blood, taken in a trial of the OX40 agonist ivuxolimab. The receptors derive from an adult with an advanced solid tumor such as melanoma, head and neck, liver or kidney cancer.

V gene TRBV7-8 combines with J gene TRBJ2-4; D possibly corresponds to TRBD1 (7 bases). V gave up 3 bases and J gave up 0 bases, with 15 bases separating them. CDR3 length: 17 residues. Per germline, CDR1 SGHVS and CDR2 FQNEAQ. The CDR3: CASSFLDRDSAKNIQYF. CDR3 nucleotide sequence: TGTGCCAGCAGCTTTCTAGACAGGGACTCAGCCAAAAACATTCAGTACTTC.

The chain uses TRBV21-1 and TRBJ2-1; no DNA check was done on the table's D call, TRBD2. TRBV21-1 is listed as a pseudogene. CDR3 size: 15 residues. CDR3 protein: CASSRVAGEYNEQFF. CDR3 sequence (DNA): TGTGCCAGCAGCAGGGTCGCGGGAGAGTACAATGAGCAGTTCTTC.